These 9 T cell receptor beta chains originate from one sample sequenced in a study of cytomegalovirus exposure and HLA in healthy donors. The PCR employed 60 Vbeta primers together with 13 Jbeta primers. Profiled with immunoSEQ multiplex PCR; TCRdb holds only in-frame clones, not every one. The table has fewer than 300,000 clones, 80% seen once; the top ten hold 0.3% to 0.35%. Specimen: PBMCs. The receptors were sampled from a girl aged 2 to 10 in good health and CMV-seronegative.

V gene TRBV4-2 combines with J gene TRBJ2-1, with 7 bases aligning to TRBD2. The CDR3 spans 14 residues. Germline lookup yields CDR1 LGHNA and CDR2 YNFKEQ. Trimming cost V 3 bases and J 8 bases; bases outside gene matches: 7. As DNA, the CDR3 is TGTGCCAGCAGCCATGAGCGGGGCGGGGATGAGCAGTTCTTC. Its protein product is CASSHERGGDEQFF.

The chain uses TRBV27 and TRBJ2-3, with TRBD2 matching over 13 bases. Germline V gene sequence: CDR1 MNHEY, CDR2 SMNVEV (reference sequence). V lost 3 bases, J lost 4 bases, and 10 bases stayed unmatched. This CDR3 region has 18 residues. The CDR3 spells CASSFRGLAGVRSDTQYF. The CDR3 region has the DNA TGTGCCAGCAGTTTCCGTGGACTAGCGGGAGTGAGGTCAGATACGCAGTATTTT.

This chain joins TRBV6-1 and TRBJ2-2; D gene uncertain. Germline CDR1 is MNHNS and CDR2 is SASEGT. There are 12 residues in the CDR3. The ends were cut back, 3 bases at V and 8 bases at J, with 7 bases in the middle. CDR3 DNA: TGTGCCAGCAGTGAGCTCGGTGGGGAGCTGTTTTTT. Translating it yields CASSELGGELFF.

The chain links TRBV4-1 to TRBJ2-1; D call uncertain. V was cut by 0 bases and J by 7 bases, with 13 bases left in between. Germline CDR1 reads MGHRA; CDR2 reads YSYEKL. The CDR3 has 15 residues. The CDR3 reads CASSQDRRGGNEQFF. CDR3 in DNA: TGCGCCAGCAGCCAAGATCGACGAGGTGGGAATGAGCAGTTCTTC.

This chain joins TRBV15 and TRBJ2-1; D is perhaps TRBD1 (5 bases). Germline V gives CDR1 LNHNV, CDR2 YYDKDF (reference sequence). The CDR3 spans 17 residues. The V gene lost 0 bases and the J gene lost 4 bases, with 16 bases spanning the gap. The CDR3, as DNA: TGTGCCACCAGCAGAGATGAGGCAGGGTGGGCTTACAATGAGCAGTTCTTC. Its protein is CATSRDEAGWAYNEQFF. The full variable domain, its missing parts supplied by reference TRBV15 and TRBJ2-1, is DAMVIQNPRYQVTQFGKPVTLSCSQTLNHNVMYWYQQKSSQAPKLLFHYYDKDFNNEADTPDNFQSRRPNTSFCFLDIRSPGLGDTAMYLCATSRDEAGWAYNEQFFGPGTRLTVL.

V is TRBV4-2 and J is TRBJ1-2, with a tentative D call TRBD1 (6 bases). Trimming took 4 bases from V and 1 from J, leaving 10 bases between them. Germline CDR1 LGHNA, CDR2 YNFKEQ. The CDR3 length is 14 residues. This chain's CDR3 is CASSRTEDNYGYTF. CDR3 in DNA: TGTGCCAGCAGCCGGACAGAAGATAACTATGGCTACACCTTC.

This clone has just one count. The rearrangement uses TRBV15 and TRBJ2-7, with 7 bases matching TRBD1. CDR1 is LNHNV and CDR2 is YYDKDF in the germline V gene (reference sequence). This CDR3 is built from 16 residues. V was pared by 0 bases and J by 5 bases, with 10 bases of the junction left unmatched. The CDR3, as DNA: TGTGCCACCAGCAGAGAAGGCCCGCGACAGGGAAACGAGCAGTACTTC. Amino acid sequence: CATSREGPRQGNEQYF.

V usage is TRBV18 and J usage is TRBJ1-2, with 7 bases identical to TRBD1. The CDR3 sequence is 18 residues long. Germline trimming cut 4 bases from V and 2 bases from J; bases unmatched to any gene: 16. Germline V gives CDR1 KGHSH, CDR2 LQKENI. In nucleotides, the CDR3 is TGTGCCAGCTCACTACAGGGGCCTGGCCTGAGGGCAAACTATGGCTACACCTTC. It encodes CASSLQGPGLRANYGYTF. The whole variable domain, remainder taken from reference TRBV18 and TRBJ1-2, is NAGVMQNPRHLVRRRGQEARLRCSPMKGHSHVYWYRQLPEEGLKFMVYLQKENIIDESGMPKERFSAEFPKEGPSILRIQQVVRGDSAAYFCASSLQGPGLRANYGYTFGSGTRLTVV.

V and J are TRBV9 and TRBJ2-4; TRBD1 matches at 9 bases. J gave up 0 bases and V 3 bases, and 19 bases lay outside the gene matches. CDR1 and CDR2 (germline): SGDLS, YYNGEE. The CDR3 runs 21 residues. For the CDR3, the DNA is TGTGCCAGCAGCGCCAAGCAGGCTCGGGACAGGGTCTTATTAGCCAAAAACATTCAGTACTTC. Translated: CASSAKQARDRVLLAKNIQYF. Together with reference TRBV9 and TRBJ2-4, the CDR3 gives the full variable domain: DSGVTQTPKHLITATGQRVTLRCSPRSGDLSVYWYQQSLDQGLQFLIQYYNGEERAKGNILERFSAQQFPDLHSELNLSSLELGDSALYFCASSAKQARDRVLLAKNIQYFGAGTRLSVL.